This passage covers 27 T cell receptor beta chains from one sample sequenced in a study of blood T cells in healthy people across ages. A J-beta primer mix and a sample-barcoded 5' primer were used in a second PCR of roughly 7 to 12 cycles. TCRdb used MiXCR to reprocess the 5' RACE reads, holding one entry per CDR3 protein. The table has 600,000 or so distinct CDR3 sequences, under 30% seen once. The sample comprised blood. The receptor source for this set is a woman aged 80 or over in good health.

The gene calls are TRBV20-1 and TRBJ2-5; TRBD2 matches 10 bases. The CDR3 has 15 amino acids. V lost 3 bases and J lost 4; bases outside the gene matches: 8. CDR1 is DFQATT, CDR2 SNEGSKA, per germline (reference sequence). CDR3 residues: CSASILAGSLETQYF. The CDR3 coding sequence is TGCAGTGCTAGTATACTAGCGGGAAGTTTAGAGACCCAGTACTTC.

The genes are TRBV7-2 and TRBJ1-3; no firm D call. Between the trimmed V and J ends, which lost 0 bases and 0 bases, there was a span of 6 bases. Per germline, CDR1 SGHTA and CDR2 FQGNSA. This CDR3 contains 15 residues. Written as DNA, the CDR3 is TGTGCCAGCAGCTTAGCGGAAGGCTCTGGAAACACCATATATTTT. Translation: CASSLAEGSGNTIYF.

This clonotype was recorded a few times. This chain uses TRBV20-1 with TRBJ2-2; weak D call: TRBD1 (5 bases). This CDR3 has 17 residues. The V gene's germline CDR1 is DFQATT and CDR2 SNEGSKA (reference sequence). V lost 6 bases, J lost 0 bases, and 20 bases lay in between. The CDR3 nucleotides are TGCAGTGCCAGACGGGTGACAGACATCGCGAACACCGGGGAGCTGTTTTTT. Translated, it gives CSARRVTDIANTGELFF.

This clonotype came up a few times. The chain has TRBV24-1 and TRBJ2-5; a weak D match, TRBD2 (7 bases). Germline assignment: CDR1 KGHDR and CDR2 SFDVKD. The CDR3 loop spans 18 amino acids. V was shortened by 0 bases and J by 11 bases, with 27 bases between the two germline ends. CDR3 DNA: TGTGCCACCAGTGATTTGCGATTCGCGGGGGCGGGTGGCAATGAGCAGTACTTC. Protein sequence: CATSDLRFAGAGGNEQYF.

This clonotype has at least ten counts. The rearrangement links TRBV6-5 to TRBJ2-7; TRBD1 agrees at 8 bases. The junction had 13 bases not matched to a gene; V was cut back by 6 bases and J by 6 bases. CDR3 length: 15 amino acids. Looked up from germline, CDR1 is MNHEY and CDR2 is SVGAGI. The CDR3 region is CASRDQGARGGEQYF. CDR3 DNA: TGTGCCAGCAGGGACCAGGGGGCCAGAGGTGGCGAGCAGTACTTC.

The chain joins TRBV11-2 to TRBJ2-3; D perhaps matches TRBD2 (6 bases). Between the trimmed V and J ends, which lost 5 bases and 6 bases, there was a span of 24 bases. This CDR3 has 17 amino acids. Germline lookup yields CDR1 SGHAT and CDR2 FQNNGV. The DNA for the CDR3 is TGTGCCAGCAGCCAAGAAAGGCAATTTGCGGGAAGGGATACGCAGTATTTT. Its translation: CASSQERQFAGRDTQYF.

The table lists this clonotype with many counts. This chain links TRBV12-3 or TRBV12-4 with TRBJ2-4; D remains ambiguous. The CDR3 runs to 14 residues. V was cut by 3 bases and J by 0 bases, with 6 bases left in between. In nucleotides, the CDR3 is TGTGCCAGCAGTTTCGCCCTAGCCAAAAACATTCAGTACTTC. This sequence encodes CASSFALAKNIQYF.

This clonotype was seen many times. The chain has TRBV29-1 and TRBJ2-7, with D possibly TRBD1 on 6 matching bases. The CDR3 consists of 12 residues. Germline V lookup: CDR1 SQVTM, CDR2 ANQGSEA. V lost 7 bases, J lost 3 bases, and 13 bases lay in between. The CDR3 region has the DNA TGCAGCGCCTCTGGCAGGGGCTACGAGCAGTACTTC. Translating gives CSASGRGYEQYF.

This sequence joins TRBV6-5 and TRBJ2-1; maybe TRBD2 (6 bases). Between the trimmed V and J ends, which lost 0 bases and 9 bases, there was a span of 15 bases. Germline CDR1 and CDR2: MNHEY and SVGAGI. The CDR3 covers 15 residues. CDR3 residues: CASSYSIGGGGEQFF. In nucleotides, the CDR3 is TGTGCCAGCAGTTACTCCATTGGGGGAGGCGGTGAGCAGTTCTTC.

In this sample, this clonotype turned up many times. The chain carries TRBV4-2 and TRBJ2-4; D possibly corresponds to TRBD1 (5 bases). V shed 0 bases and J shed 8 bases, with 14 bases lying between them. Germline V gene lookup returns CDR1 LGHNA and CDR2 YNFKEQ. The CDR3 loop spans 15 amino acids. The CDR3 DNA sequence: TGTGCCAGCAGCCAAGAGGGAAGGGGCGCGGACATTCAGTACTTC. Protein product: CASSQEGRGADIQYF.

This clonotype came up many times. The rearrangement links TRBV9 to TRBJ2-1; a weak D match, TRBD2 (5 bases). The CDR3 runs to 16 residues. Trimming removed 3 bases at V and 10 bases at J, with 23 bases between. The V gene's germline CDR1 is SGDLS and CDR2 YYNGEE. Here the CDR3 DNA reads TGTGCCAGCAGCGGCGATCCGGGGAAAAAGGGTGCGGAGCAGTTCTTC. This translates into CASSGDPGKKGAEQFF.

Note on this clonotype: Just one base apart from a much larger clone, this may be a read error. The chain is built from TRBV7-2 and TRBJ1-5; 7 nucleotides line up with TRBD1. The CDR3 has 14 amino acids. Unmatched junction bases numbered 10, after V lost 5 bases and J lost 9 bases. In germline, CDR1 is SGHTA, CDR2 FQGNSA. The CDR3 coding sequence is TGTGCCAGCAGCGTACAGGGGTCTGGGCGGCCCCAGCATTTT. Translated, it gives CASSVQGSGRPQHF.

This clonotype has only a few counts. The CDR3 coding sequence is TGTGCCAGCAGCCTGAATCAGGGTCCTCAGCCCCAGCATTTT. Protein sequence: CASSLNQGPQPQHF. The chain links TRBV7-9 to TRBJ1-5, with D tentatively TRBD1 (5 bases). Trimming stripped 5 bases from V and 6 bases from J, with 14 bases between. Germline-derived CDR1 and CDR2 are SEHNR and FQNEAQ (reference sequence). The CDR3 sequence is 14 residues long.

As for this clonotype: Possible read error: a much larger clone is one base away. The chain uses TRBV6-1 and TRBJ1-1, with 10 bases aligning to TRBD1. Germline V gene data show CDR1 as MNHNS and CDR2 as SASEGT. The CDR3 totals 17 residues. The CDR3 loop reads CVSRPLTSGTGVTEAFF. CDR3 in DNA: TGTGTCAGCAGACCCCTAACCTCCGGGACAGGGGTCACTGAAGCTTTCTTT.

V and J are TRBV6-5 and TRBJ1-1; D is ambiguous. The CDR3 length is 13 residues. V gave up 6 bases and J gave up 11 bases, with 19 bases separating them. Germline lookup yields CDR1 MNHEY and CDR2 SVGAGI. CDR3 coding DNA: TGTGCCAGCAGCGACACACCCGGGCTTATGGCTTTCTTT. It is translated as CASSDTPGLMAFF.

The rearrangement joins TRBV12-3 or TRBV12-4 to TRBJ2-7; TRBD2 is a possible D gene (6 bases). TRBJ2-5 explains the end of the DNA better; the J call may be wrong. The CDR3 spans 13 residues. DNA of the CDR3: TGTGCCAGCAGTCGAGCGGGTAAAGAGACCCAGTACTTC. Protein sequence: CASSRAGKETQYF.

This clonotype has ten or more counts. Here the CDR3 reads CSARGLAGGRDNEQFF. The CDR3 DNA sequence: TGCAGTGCTAGAGGACTAGCGGGGGGCCGCGACAATGAGCAGTTCTTC. The V call is TRBV20-1, the J call TRBJ2-1; TRBD2 matches at 13 bases. CDR1 and CDR2 from the germline V gene are DFQATT and SNEGSKA (reference sequence). The CDR3 covers 16 residues. V lost 1 base to trimming and J lost 5 bases; unmatched junction nucleotides: 5.

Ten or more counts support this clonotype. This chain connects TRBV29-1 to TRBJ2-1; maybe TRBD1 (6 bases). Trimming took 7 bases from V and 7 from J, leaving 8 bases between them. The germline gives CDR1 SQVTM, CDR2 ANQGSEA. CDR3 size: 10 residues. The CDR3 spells CSAGENEQFF. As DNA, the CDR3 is TGCAGCGCAGGGGAGAATGAGCAGTTCTTC.

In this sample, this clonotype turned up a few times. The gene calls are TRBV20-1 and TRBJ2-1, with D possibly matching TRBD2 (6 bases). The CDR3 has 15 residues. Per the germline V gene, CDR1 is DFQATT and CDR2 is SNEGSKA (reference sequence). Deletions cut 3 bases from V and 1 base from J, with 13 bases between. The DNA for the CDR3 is TGCAGTGCTAGGGAACCTAGCGCATCCTACAATGAGCAGTTCTTC. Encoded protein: CSAREPSASYNEQFF.

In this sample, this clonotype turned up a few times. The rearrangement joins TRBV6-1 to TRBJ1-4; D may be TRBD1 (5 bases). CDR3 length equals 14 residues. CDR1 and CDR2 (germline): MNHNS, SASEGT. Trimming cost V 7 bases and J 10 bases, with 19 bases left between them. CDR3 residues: CASTFGGGDRKLFF. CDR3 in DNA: TGTGCCAGCACCTTTGGGGGGGGAGACAGAAAACTGTTTTTT.

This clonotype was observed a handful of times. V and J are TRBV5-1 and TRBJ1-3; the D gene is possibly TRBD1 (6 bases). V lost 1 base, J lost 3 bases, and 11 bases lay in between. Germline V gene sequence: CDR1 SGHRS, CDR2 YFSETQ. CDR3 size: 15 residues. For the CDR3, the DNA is TGCGCCAGCAGCTTGTTATCAGGGGATGGAAACACCATATATTTT. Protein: CASSLLSGDGNTIYF. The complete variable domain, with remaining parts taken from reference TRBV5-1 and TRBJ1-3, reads KAGVTQTPRYLIKTRGQQVTLSCSPISGHRSVSWYQQTPGQGLQFLFEYFSETQRNKGNFPGRFSGRQFSNSRSEMNVSTLELGDSALYLCASSLLSGDGNTIYFGEGSWLTVV.

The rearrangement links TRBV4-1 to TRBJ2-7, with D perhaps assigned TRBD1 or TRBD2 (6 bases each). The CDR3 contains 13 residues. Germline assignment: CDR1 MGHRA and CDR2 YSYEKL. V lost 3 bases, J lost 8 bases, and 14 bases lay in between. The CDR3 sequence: CASSQSMGGQQYF. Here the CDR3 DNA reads TGCGCCAGCAGCCAGTCTATGGGGGGCCAGCAGTACTTC.

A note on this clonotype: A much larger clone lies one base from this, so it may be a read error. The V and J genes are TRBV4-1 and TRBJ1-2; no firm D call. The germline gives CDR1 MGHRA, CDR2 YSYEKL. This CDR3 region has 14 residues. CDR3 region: CASSQDIDTYGNTF. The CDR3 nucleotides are TGCGCCAGCAGCCAAGACATAGACACCTATGGCAACACCTTC.

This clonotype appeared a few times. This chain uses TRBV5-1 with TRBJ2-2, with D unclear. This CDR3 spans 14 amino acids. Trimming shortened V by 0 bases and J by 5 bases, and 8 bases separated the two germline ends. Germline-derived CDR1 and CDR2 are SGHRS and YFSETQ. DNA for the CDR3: TGCGCCAGCAGCTTGGTGCCCGGGACCGGGGAGCTGTTTTTT. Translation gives CASSLVPGTGELFF. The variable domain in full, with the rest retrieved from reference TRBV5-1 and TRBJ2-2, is KAGVTQTPRYLIKTRGQQVTLSCSPISGHRSVSWYQQTPGQGLQFLFEYFSETQRNKGNFPGRFSGRQFSNSRSEMNVSTLELGDSALYLCASSLVPGTGELFFGEGSRLTVL.

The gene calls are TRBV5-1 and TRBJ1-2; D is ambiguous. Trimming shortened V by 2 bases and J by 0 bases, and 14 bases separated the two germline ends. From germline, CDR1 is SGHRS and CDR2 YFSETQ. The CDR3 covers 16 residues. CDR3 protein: CASSFDPVPSNYGYTF. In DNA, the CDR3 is TGCGCCAGCAGCTTCGACCCAGTCCCTTCTAACTATGGCTACACCTTC.

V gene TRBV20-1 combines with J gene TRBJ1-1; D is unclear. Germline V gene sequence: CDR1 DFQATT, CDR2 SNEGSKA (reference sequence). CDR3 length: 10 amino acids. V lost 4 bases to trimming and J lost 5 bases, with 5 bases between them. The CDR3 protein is CSAKRTEAFF. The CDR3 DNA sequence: TGCAGTGCTAAAAGGACTGAAGCTTTCTTT.

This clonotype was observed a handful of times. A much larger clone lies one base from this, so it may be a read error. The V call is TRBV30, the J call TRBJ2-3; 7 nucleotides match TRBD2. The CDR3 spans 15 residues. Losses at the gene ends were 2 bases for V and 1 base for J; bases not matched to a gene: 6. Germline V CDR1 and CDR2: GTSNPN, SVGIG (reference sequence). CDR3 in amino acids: CAWSTAGSGTDTQYF. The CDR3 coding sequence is TGTGCCTGGAGTACAGCGGGGTCCGGCACAGATACGCAGTATTTT.